This T cell receptor beta chain was captured in a study of shared clonotypes between healthy human individuals. In the study overall: Donor composition was two women and a few men, aged 18 to 49. General observations from the study: At large depth, rarefaction still showed sorted-subset sequencing to be incomplete.

Points on this clone: No antigen is known for it.

Terminally differentiated effector memory CD45RA+ cells were left out of the naive CD8 fraction, which was CD45RO-negative and positively selected for CCR7. Germline V gene sequence: CDR1 SGHDT, CDR2 YYEEEE. V lost 4 bases, J lost 4 bases, and 3 bases stayed unmatched. The CDR3 totals 15 residues. Assay: immunoSEQ multiplex PCR; the TCRdb copy retains only in-frame clones and omits some. The sample has around 2,000,000 clones; roughly 94% are singletons. The TCR sequence derives from a man aged 18 to 29 in good health. The chain is built from TRBV5-6 and TRBJ2-3, with 13 bases aligning to TRBD2. Sequenced: naive CD8+ T cells sorted from blood. DNA of the CDR3: TGTGCCAGCAGCCATGGACTAGCGGGAGCAGATACGCAGTATTTT. Translation: CASSHGLAGADTQYF.